These 6 T cell receptor beta chains originate from one sample sequenced in a study of blood T cells in healthy people across ages. The authors ran a second PCR of 7 to 11 cycles using a sample-barcoded 5' primer and a J-beta primer mix. One entry per CDR3 protein, called by TCRdb with MiXCR from the 5' RACE reads. The sample yields 650,000 to 800,000 distinct CDR3 sequences, around two fifths seen once. The sample consisted of blood. The receptors stem from a man in his fifties or sixties in good health.

The genes are TRBV10-2 and TRBJ2-3; 8 bases map to TRBD2. In germline, CDR1 is WSHSY, CDR2 SAAADI. The V gene end was trimmed by 4 bases and the J gene end by 6 bases; junction bases not matched to a gene: 9. There are 15 residues in the CDR3. In DNA, the CDR3 is TGCGCCAGCAGTGTTGCGGGGGGCAGGCCGGATACGCAGTATTTT. Translated: CASSVAGGRPDTQYF.

In its sample, this clonotype was seen a few times. The chain has TRBV20-1 and TRBJ1-2, with a weak D call TRBD1 (6 bases). This CDR3 comprises 14 residues. Deletions cut 0 bases from V and 4 bases from J, with 12 bases between. From germline, CDR1 is DFQATT and CDR2 SNEGSKA (reference sequence). The CDR3 coding sequence is TGCAGTGCTAGAGACGGGGGGCTGGGCTATGGCTACACCTTC. Amino acids: CSARDGGLGYGYTF.

A few counts support this clonotype. This chain uses TRBV6-5 with TRBJ1-1, with D perhaps matching TRBD1 (5 bases). Germline CDR1 MNHEY, CDR2 SVGAGI. The length of the CDR3 is 14 residues. The germline V and J ends were trimmed by 2 bases and 7 bases, with 14 bases remaining between them. The CDR3 DNA reads TGTGCCAGCAGTTACAGTTTAGGAAGGGGTGAAGCTTTCTTT. Its translation: CASSYSLGRGEAFF.

This clonotype was recorded a few times. With a much larger clone just one base away, this may be a read error. This chain joins TRBV6-2 or TRBV6-3 and TRBJ2-7; 11 bases line up with TRBD1. The CDR3 is 16 amino acids. In germline, CDR1 is MNHEY, CDR2 SVGEGT. The V gene end was trimmed by 6 bases and the J gene end by 6 bases; junction bases not matched to a gene: 13. CDR3 sequence (DNA): TGTGCCAGCAGACCCTCTGCGGACAGGGGGCGTCGCGAGCAGTACTTC. This translates into CASRPSADRGRREQYF.

The J gene is TRBJ2-6, the V gene TRBV28, with 7 bases identical to TRBD1. J lost 3 bases, V lost 6 bases, and 8 bases had no gene match. Germline V gene sequence: CDR1 MDHEN, CDR2 SYDVKM. The CDR3 has 16 amino acids. The CDR3 region is CASSPPDRVGANVLTF. The CDR3 nucleotides are TGTGCCAGCAGCCCCCCCGACAGGGTTGGGGCCAACGTCCTGACTTTC.

V and J are TRBV20-1 and TRBJ2-4, with no clear D. Germline V gene sequence: CDR1 DFQATT, CDR2 SNEGSKA (reference sequence). The CDR3 sequence is 16 residues long. V was trimmed by 5 bases and J by 0 bases, leaving 17 bases between them. This CDR3 reads CSAFPSAVLAKNIQYF. DNA of the CDR3: TGCAGTGCTTTTCCATCAGCCGTCTTAGCCAAAAACATTCAGTACTTC.